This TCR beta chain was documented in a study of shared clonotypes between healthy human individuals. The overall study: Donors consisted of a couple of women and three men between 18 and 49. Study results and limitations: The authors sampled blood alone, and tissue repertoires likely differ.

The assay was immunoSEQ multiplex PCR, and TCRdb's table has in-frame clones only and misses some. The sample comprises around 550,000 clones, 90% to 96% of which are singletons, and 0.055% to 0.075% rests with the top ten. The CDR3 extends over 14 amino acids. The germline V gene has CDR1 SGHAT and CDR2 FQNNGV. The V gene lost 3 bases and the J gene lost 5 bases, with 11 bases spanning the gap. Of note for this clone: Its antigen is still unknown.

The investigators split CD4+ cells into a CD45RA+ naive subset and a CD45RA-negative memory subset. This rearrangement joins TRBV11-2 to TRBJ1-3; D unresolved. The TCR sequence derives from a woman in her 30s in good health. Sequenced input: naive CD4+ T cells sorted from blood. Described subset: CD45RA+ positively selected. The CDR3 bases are TGTGCCAGCAGCTTCCCCCTCTTCCGAAACACCATATATTTT. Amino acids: CASSFPLFRNTIYF. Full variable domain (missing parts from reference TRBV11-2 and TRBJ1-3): EAGVAQSPRYKIIEKRQSVAFWCNPISGHATLYWYQQILGQGPKLLIQFQNNGVVDDSQLPKDRFSAERLKGVDSTLKIQPAKLEDSAVYLCASSFPLFRNTIYFGEGSWLTVV.